Below, 14 T cell receptor beta chains from the same sample are listed, as sequenced in a study of OX40 agonist ivuxolimab in advanced cancers. Libraries were prepared by immunoSEQ multiplex PCR; TCRdb keeps only in-frame clonotypes and omits some of them. The data show tens of thousands of clones, with 81% seen just once and roughly 0.99% held by the top ten. This specimen was CD4+ or CD8+ T cells sorted from blood, taken in a trial of the OX40 agonist ivuxolimab. These receptors originate from an adult with an advanced solid tumor such as melanoma, head and neck, liver or kidney cancer.

The J gene is TRBJ2-1, the V gene TRBV30; D not resolved. CDR3 length: 15 residues. Germline CDR1 reads GTSNPN; CDR2 reads SVGIG (reference sequence). Trimming removed 0 bases at V and 3 bases at J, with 12 bases between. For the CDR3, the DNA is TGTGCCTGGAGTGTTCAAGAGCAGCTCTACAATGAGCAGTTCTTC. Its translation: CAWSVQEQLYNEQFF.

The rearrangement uses TRBV30 and TRBJ1-3; D might be TRBD1 (5 bases). CDR3 size: 13 residues. V lost 3 bases, J lost 2 bases, and 8 bases lay in between. The germline CDR1 and CDR2 sequences are GTSNPN and SVGIG (reference sequence). CDR3 sequence reads: CAWRGQAGNTIYF. In nucleotides, the CDR3 is TGTGCCTGGAGGGGGCAAGCTGGAAACACCATATATTTT.

The chain is built from TRBV2 and TRBJ2-6, with 9 bases that match TRBD1. Unmatched junction bases numbered 9, after V lost 8 bases and J lost 1 base. CDR1 is SNHLY, CDR2 FYNNEI, per germline. The CDR3 totals 17 residues. This CDR3 is CASDPGQGRSGANVLTF. The CDR3 bases are TGTGCCAGCGACCCGGGACAGGGTAGGTCTGGGGCCAACGTCCTGACTTTC.

The gene calls are TRBV20-1 and TRBJ2-1; 8 nucleotides match TRBD2. The CDR3 runs 11 residues. Germline V gene lookup returns CDR1 DFQATT and CDR2 SNEGSKA (reference sequence). Here the CDR3 reads CAGGLYNEQFF. Here the CDR3 DNA reads TGCGCGGGGGGCCTATACAATGAGCAGTTCTTC.

The chain carries TRBV2 and TRBJ1-2; 7 bases agree with TRBD1. The CDR3 length is 16 residues. The germline gives CDR1 SNHLY, CDR2 FYNNEI. Unmatched junction bases numbered 12, after V lost 5 bases and J lost 3 bases. The CDR3 sequence: CASSRGQGVADYGYTF. As DNA, the CDR3 is TGTGCCAGCAGTCGAGGGCAGGGGGTGGCCGACTATGGCTACACCTTC.

The chain employs TRBV6-5 and TRBJ1-2; D uncertain. CDR1 is MNHEY and CDR2 is SVGAGI in the germline V gene. Between the trimmed V and J ends, which lost 5 bases and 8 bases, there was a span of 12 bases. The CDR3 consists of 12 residues. DNA of the CDR3: TGTGCCAGCAGTGAGTTAGGCGAGGGCTACACCTTC. Residues: CASSELGEGYTF.

The chain employs TRBV5-1 and TRBJ1-3; D is uncertain. CDR3 length equals 15 residues. Germline CDR1 and CDR2: SGHRS and YFSETQ. The germline V and J ends were trimmed by 0 bases and 2 bases, with 9 bases remaining between them. In DNA form, the CDR3 reads TGCGCCAGCAGCTTGGGCGGCCTAACTGGAAACACCATATATTTT. It encodes CASSLGGLTGNTIYF.

V usage is TRBV5-1 and J usage is TRBJ2-1, with D possibly being TRBD1 or TRBD2 (5 bases each). Germline V gene sequence: CDR1 SGHRS, CDR2 YFSETQ. V was cut by 0 bases and J by 3 bases, with 16 bases left in between. The CDR3 is 17 amino acids. CDR3 in DNA: TGCGCCAGCAGCTTGGTGAGGGGAGACTACTACTACAATGAGCAGTTCTTC. It translates to CASSLVRGDYYYNEQFF.

The chain has TRBV5-4 and TRBJ2-1; D is possibly TRBD2 (6 bases). Deletions cut 0 bases from V and 5 bases from J, with 12 bases between. CDR1 SGHNT and CDR2 YYREEE come from the germline V gene (reference sequence). This CDR3 spans 15 amino acids. CDR3 region: CASSLGRGGNNEQFF. Written as DNA, the CDR3 is TGTGCCAGCAGCTTGGGAAGGGGAGGTAACAATGAGCAGTTCTTC.

The chain couples TRBV4-2 to TRBJ1-3; the match to TRBD1 covers 9 bases. The CDR3 extends over 16 amino acids. Germline trimming cut 1 base from V and 4 bases from J; bases unmatched to any gene: 5. Germline V gene lookup returns CDR1 LGHNA and CDR2 YNFKEQ. The CDR3, as DNA: TGTGCCAGCAGCCAAGGGGGACAGGGTGAAGGAAACACCATATATTTT. Translation: CASSQGGQGEGNTIYF.

This clone was picked up one time. V is TRBV30 and J is TRBJ2-7; a possible D gene is TRBD2 (5 bases). Trimming pared 5 bases from V and 6 bases from J, leaving 17 bases between. Germline V gene lookup returns CDR1 GTSNPN and CDR2 SVGIG (reference sequence). The CDR3 extends over 13 amino acids. CDR3 sequence: CAWGWESPAEQYF. The CDR3 DNA sequence: TGTGCCTGGGGATGGGAGTCGCCCGCCGAGCAGTACTTC.

This chain joins TRBV6-5 and TRBJ1-1, with D uncertain. Germline V CDR1 and CDR2: MNHEY, SVGAGI. This CDR3 spans 14 amino acids. The V gene lost 2 bases and the J gene lost 0 bases, with 7 bases spanning the gap. In DNA form, the CDR3 reads TGTGCCAGCAGTTACCATGGAGTGAACACTGAAGCTTTCTTT. Translated, it gives CASSYHGVNTEAFF.

The rearrangement links TRBV19 to TRBJ1-2; 7 nucleotides line up with TRBD1. The CDR3 contains 17 residues. Trimming cost V 6 bases and J 1 base; bases outside gene matches: 14. CDR1 is LNHDA and CDR2 is SQIVND in the germline V gene (reference sequence). CDR3 amino acids: CASRGSGTASFNYGYTF. The CDR3 region has the DNA TGTGCCAGTAGGGGCTCCGGGACAGCAAGCTTTAACTATGGCTACACCTTC. Full variable domain (outside the CDR3, taken from reference TRBV19 and TRBJ1-2): DGGITQSPKYLFRKEGQNVTLSCEQNLNHDAMYWYRQDPGQGLRLIYYSQIVNDFQKGDIAEGYSVSREKKESFPLTVTSAQKNPTAFYLCASRGSGTASFNYGYTFGSGTRLTVV.

This chain links TRBV7-2 with TRBJ2-7; D possibly matches TRBD1 or TRBD2 (6 bases each). Trimming shortened V by 9 bases and J by 2 bases, and 11 bases separated the two germline ends. Per the germline V gene, CDR1 is SGHTA and CDR2 is FQGNSA. The CDR3 loop spans 12 amino acids. The CDR3 region is CASRGPTYEQYF. In nucleotides, the CDR3 is TGTGCCAGTCGGGGGCCGACCTACGAGCAGTACTTC.